The table lists the clone carrying this T cell receptor (beta chain) with many counts. Hyperthyroidism, newly diagnosed and lasting under 2 months, affected patients aged 18 to 65. Fresh peripheral blood, about 9.6 ml, yielded the PBMCs. Amplified TCR beta CDR3 regions derived from RNA transcripts. First-round RT-PCR of the TCR CDR3 relied on the HTBI primer set. TCRdb reprocessed the multiplex PCR reads via MiXCR and lists one record per CDR3 protein. The sample holds 400,000 to 500,000 distinct CDR3 sequences, roughly 13% seen once. Germline CDR1 reads MDHEN; CDR2 reads SYDVKM. This CDR3 region has 15 residues. V gave up 5 bases and J gave up 3 bases, with 15 bases separating them. This entry is derived from a study of T cells in Graves' hyperthyroidism and ophthalmopathy.

This receptor was taken from a woman in her late teens or twenties with Graves' hyperthyroidism. Sequenced: blood. The rearrangement joins TRBV28 to TRBJ2-3, with D perhaps matching TRBD2 (5 bases). CDR3 in amino acids: CASSARGRWTDTQYF. Written as DNA, the CDR3 is TGTGCCAGCAGTGCTAGAGGGAGATGGACAGATACGCAGTATTTT.